A selection of T cell receptor beta chains follows, all from one sample in a study of CD4 T cells in relation to SARS-CoV-2 and coronaviruses. Sequencing used immunoSEQ multiplex PCR; TCRdb keeps in-frame clones, though not all of them. This sample has approximately 70,000 clones; 85% to 95% occur once, and the top ten carry approximately 0.2%. The sample consisted of naive CD4+ T cells from PBMCs. These receptors came from a human donor in good health. CDR3s include the opening cysteine and the closing phenylalanine or tryptophan. The size of a clone is reported for some rows only, either as once, few or many, or as a class for expanded clones.

>TRBJ2-1|TRBV24-1|NA
CATSGPQEYSYNEQFF
>TRBJ1-2|TRBV27|NA
CASSLGPSGGYTF
>TRBJ2-2|TRBV7-2|NA
CASSSRLAGRLNTGELFF
>TRBJ2-7|TRBV2|NA
CASSEDPRAYEQYF
>TRBJ2-5|TRBV27|NA
CASSLRVGAVQETQYF
>TRBJ2-5|TRBV12-3/TRBV12-4|NA
CASKRTGEETQYF
>TRBJ2-7|TRBV18|NA
CASSPTGARQDEQYF
>TRBJ2-4|TRBV11-3|NA
CASSLGDVNIQYF
>TRBJ1-3|TRBV30|NA
CAWSGGGSGNTIYF
>TRBJ2-7|TRBV6-2/TRBV6-3|NA
CASSYPWTGYSYEQYF
>TRBJ2-2|TRBV5-4|NA
CASSLRGTSGEGTGELFF
>TRBJ1-2|TRBV3-1/TRBV3-2|NA
CASSPRYEGGYGYTF
>TRBJ2-3|TRBV28|NA
CASSLGGGTDTQYF
>TRBJ1-2|TRBV5-1|NA
CASSLGATGSYGYTF
>TRBJ1-5|TRBV19|NA
CASSIGNQPQHF
>TRBJ1-6|TRBV7-2|few
CASSYREINSPLHF
>TRBJ1-3|TRBV7-9|once
CASSFSGNSGNTIYF
>TRBJ2-7|TRBV10-2|NA
CASRAGEGTSYEQYF
>TRBJ1-2|TRBV7-9|NA
CASSTDRGQINYGYTF
>TRBJ2-2|TRBV28|NA
CASSSPNTGELFF
>TRBJ1-4|TRBV3-1/TRBV3-2|NA
CASSQRELNEKLFF
>TRBJ2-3|TRBV13|NA
CASSRDRADTQYF
>TRBJ2-7|TRBV5-1|once
CASSLGVSSYEQYF
>TRBJ2-5|TRBV5-1|NA
CASRRGGQETQYF
>TRBJ1-2|TRBV5-1|NA
CASSIRQGGSSNYGYTF
>TRBJ2-3|TRBV3-1/TRBV3-2|NA
CASSQQLSTDTQYF
>TRBJ2-2|TRBV7-2|NA
CASTSPRSGHTGELFF
>TRBJ2-7|TRBV5-6|NA
CASSMLGTGPFYEQYF
>TRBJ1-1|TRBV6-5|NA
CASSYGTGLTEAFF
>TRBJ2-1|TRBV20-1|NA
CSASLHGRLAGDNEQFF
>TRBJ2-3|TRBV4-1|NA
CASSSKVRDPRLDTQYF
>TRBJ2-7|TRBV6-5|NA
CASSYFGFPSEDEQYF
>TRBJ1-2|TRBV20-1|NA
CSARVRYGYTF
>TRBJ1-5|TRBV7-9|few
CASSLNSNQPQHF
>TRBJ1-6|TRBV5-1|few
CASSYGQGKVWNSPLHF
>TRBJ1-1|TRBV21-1|NA
CASSKTGEGTEAFF
>TRBJ2-5|TRBV7-2|NA
CASSLGQSFLDQYF
>TRBJ2-1|TRBV9|once
CASSVGVTGTGEQFF
>TRBJ2-1|TRBV14|NA
CASSHWQGAGGQFF
>TRBJ1-5|TRBV7-3|NA
CASSTGSNQPQHF